Presented here are 28 T cell receptor beta chains from one specimen sequenced in a study of CXCR4 blockade with PD-1 therapy in pancreatic cancer. Clones were read by immunoSEQ multiplex PCR, and TCRdb kept only the in-frame ones, dropping some. The top ten clones hold over 10% of a sample with 800 or so clones, under 55% of them seen once. Sequencing was done on a sample of tumor tissue. Receptors originate from a human donor with pancreatic ductal adenocarcinoma.

This sequence joins TRBV18 and TRBJ1-1; a weak D match, TRBD1 (5 bases). The CDR3 has 14 residues. V gave up 2 bases and J gave up 3 bases, with 10 bases separating them. The V gene's germline CDR1 is KGHSH and CDR2 LQKENI. The CDR3 protein is CASSPAGTYTEAFF. The CDR3 DNA is TGTGCCAGCTCACCAGCCGGGACCTACACTGAAGCTTTCTTT.

A few counts support this clone. The rearrangement uses TRBV7-7 and TRBJ1-3; D gene ambiguous. V lost 4 bases and J lost 0, with 10 bases in between. The CDR3 runs 15 residues. CDR1 and CDR2 from the germline V gene are SSHAT and FNYEAQ (reference sequence). CDR3 sequence: CASSSRGDSGNTIYF. The CDR3 DNA follows: TGTGCCAGCAGCTCGCGGGGAGACTCTGGAAACACCATATATTTT.

This chain links TRBV18 with TRBJ2-5; D unresolved. The V end was cut by 3 bases, the J end by 5 bases, with 10 bases between. Germline CDR1 is KGHSH and CDR2 is LQKENI. The CDR3 sequence is 13 residues long. CDR3 coding DNA: TGTGCCAGCTCACCCCCATTTGTCGAGACCCAGTACTTC. Amino acids: CASSPPFVETQYF.

This clone has more than one count but fewer than ten. The chain has TRBV9 and TRBJ1-6; 10 bases match TRBD1. The germline V gene encodes CDR1 SGDLS and CDR2 YYNGEE. V dropped 3 bases and J dropped 6; count of bases not matched to a gene: 6. This CDR3 contains 16 residues. Here the CDR3 DNA reads TGTGCCAGCAGCGAAGCCCGGGACAGGGGTAATTCACCCCTCCACTTT. This gives the protein CASSEARDRGNSPLHF.

This clone was counted between two and nine times. The chain uses TRBV19 and TRBJ2-5; D remains unclear. Germline CDR1 and CDR2: LNHDA and SQIVND (reference sequence). V lost 4 bases and J 6 bases, leaving 12 bases between the germline ends. This CDR3 is built from 13 residues. The CDR3 DNA reads as TGTGCCAGTAGTACGATCCCGGTCCAGACCCAGTACTTC. Amino acids: CASSTIPVQTQYF.

The chain uses TRBV11-3 and TRBJ1-1; 7 bases are a match to TRBD1. The V and J ends lost 5 bases and 0 bases, in that order; junction bases with no gene match: 9. The CDR3 is 16 residues long. Germline V CDR1 and CDR2: SGHNT, YENEEA. DNA for the CDR3: TGTGCCAGCAGCCCGAGAGGGGGCATTATGAACACTGAAGCTTTCTTT. The encoded protein is CASSPRGGIMNTEAFF. The full variable domain, rest sourced from reference TRBV11-3 and TRBJ1-1, is EAGVVQSPRYKIIEKKQPVAFWCNPISGHNTLYWYLQNLGQGPELLIRYENEEAVDDSQLPKDRFSAERLKGVDSTLKIQPAELGDSAVYLCASSPRGGIMNTEAFFGQGTRLTVV.

The chain recombines TRBV1 with TRBJ2-3; whether TRBD2, the table's D call, matches the DNA was not checked. TRBV1 is assigned pseudogene status. This CDR3 comprises 13 residues. The CDR3 sequence is CTSGGANTDTQYF. The CDR3 bases are TGCACCAGCGGGGGGGCAAATACAGATACGCAGTATTTT.

The chain uses TRBV11-3 and TRBJ1-1; no definite D call. V was cut by 5 bases and J by 1 base, with 11 bases left in between. The CDR3 length is 14 residues. Looked up from germline, CDR1 is SGHNT and CDR2 is YENEEA. CDR3 DNA: TGTGCCAGCAGCCTAGGTGGGCCGAACACTGAAGCTTTCTTT. Amino acid sequence: CASSLGGPNTEAFF.

The genes are TRBV18 and TRBJ1-2; D might be TRBD1 (5 bases). This CDR3 has 14 amino acids. CDR1 and CDR2 (germline): KGHSH, LQKENI. The V and J ends lost 6 bases and 8 bases respectively, with 19 bases between them. CDR3 bases: TGTGCCAGCTCCTGGATAGGGATTAGGGGAGGCTACACCTTC. Its translation: CASSWIGIRGGYTF.

This clone was observed a few times. CDR3 DNA sequence: TGTGCCAGCAGTCTAGCAGGGTTGGATCGGTACGAGCAGTACTTC. It is translated as CASSLAGLDRYEQYF. V usage is TRBV28 and J usage is TRBJ2-7, with D tentatively TRBD1 or TRBD2 (5 bases each). Per germline, CDR1 MDHEN and CDR2 SYDVKM. CDR3 size: 15 residues. V was trimmed by 5 bases and J by 4 bases, leaving 18 bases between them.

This clone was observed once. V is TRBV18 and J is TRBJ1-3; D not certain. The CDR3 is made up of 16 amino acids. Germline values: CDR1 KGHSH, CDR2 LQKENI. V lost 4 bases to trimming and J lost 1 base, with 14 bases between them. The CDR3, as DNA: TGTGCCAGCTCACAATCGGGTGTGCCTTCTGGAAACACCATATATTTT. This codes for CASSQSGVPSGNTIYF.

The chain has TRBV19 and TRBJ2-5; TRBD2 agrees at 15 bases. V shed 4 bases, J shed 1 base, and the junction held 4 bases outside the gene matches. Germline CDR1 LNHDA, CDR2 SQIVND (reference sequence). The length of the CDR3 is 17 residues. CDR3 nucleotides: TGTGCCAGTAGTACCCGGACTAGCGGGAGGGTCCAAGAGACCCAGTACTTC. Protein product: CASSTRTSGRVQETQYF.

The sample holds a few counts of this clone. V is TRBV9 and J is TRBJ2-7, with 10 bases lining up with TRBD1. Germline trimming cut 5 bases from V and 2 bases from J; bases unmatched to any gene: 1. Germline V CDR1 and CDR2: SGDLS, YYNGEE. There are 13 residues in the CDR3. The CDR3 nucleotides read TGTGCCAGCAGTGGACAGGGGGCCTACGAGCAGTACTTC. Protein product: CASSGQGAYEQYF.

This clone is hyperexpanded by share. The V gene is TRBV14, the J gene TRBJ2-1; 7 bases map to TRBD1. Germline V gives CDR1 SGHDN, CDR2 FVKESK. CDR3 length equals 14 residues. Trimming removed 4 bases from V and 5 bases from J; junction bases left unmatched: 5. The CDR3 is CASSPGTVNNEQFF. The CDR3 DNA reads as TGTGCCAGCAGCCCCGGGACAGTGAACAATGAGCAGTTCTTC.

This clone appeared a few times. This sequence joins TRBV11-3 and TRBJ1-2; D remains unclear. The germline V gene has CDR1 SGHNT and CDR2 YENEEA. V was pared by 0 bases and J by 5 bases, with 13 bases between. The CDR3 is 15 amino acids. CDR3 in DNA: TGTGCCAGCAGCTTAGATAACAGCCCCCTATATGGCTACACCTTC. It is translated as CASSLDNSPLYGYTF.

The rearrangement uses TRBV27 and TRBJ2-7; 8 bases line up with TRBD1. The V gene end was trimmed by 5 bases and the J gene end by 5 bases; junction bases not matched to a gene: 5. This CDR3 region has 13 residues. CDR1 and CDR2 from the germline V gene are MNHEY and SMNVEV (reference sequence). The DNA for the CDR3 is TGTGCCAGCAGTACAGGGGGGTTTAACGAGCAGTACTTC. Translating gives CASSTGGFNEQYF.

This clone was seen a few times. The CDR3 sequence: CASSRGPLQYEISGNTIYF. As DNA, the CDR3 is TGTGCCAGCAGCCGGGGTCCACTACAGTACGAGATCTCTGGAAACACCATATATTTT. V usage is TRBV11-3 and J usage is TRBJ1-3; D gene uncertain. Trimming shortened V by 5 bases and J by 0 bases, and 23 bases separated the two germline ends. In germline, CDR1 is SGHNT, CDR2 YENEEA. The CDR3 consists of 19 residues.

Sample share makes this clone medium-sized. This rearrangement joins TRBV2 to TRBJ2-3; TRBD2 aligns across 12 bases. The trim removed 3 bases at V and 2 bases at J, leaving 3 bases unmatched. This CDR3 spans 16 amino acids. Germline CDR1 is SNHLY and CDR2 is FYNNEI. The CDR3 DNA reads TGTGCCAGCAGTGATTCTAGCGGGGGGGACACAGATACGCAGTATTTT. Translation gives CASSDSSGGDTDTQYF.

The chain uses TRBV11-3 and TRBJ2-3; a possible D gene is TRBD1 (6 bases). The CDR3 extends over 16 amino acids. The germline V and J ends were trimmed by 4 bases and 0 bases, with 14 bases remaining between them. CDR1 is SGHNT and CDR2 is YENEEA in the germline V gene. The CDR3 loop is CASSWVTGSSTDTQYF. In DNA form, the CDR3 reads TGTGCCAGCAGCTGGGTGACAGGTTCTAGCACAGATACGCAGTATTTT.

This clone is large (0.1 to 1%) within its sample. The chain's CDR3 is CASSLGGGWNNEQFF. The CDR3 DNA reads TGTGCCAGCAGCTTAGGCGGGGGCTGGAACAATGAGCAGTTCTTC. The chain uses TRBV11-3 and TRBJ2-1; possibly TRBD2 for D (7 bases). Germline lookup yields CDR1 SGHNT and CDR2 YENEEA. The V and J ends lost 1 base and 5 bases respectively, with 12 bases between them. The CDR3 runs to 15 residues.

This chain joins TRBV10-1 and TRBJ1-1; D is ambiguous. CDR3 length: 14 residues. The V end lost 2 bases, the J end lost 2 bases, and 9 bases lay between the germline ends. The germline V gene has CDR1 WNHNN and CDR2 SYGVQD (reference sequence). CDR3 coding DNA: TGCGCCAGCAGTGAGAATCTAATAAACACTGAAGCTTTCTTT. Protein product: CASSENLINTEAFF.

This clone was seen only a few times. The V call is TRBV15, the J call TRBJ1-1, with D tentatively TRBD1 (5 bases). The CDR3 is 15 residues long. Looked up from germline, CDR1 is LNHNV and CDR2 is YYDKDF (reference sequence). Trimming shortened V by 0 bases and J by 3 bases, and 11 bases separated the two germline ends. The CDR3 DNA reads TGTGCCACCAGCAGAGATTTTATAGGGGACACTGAAGCTTTCTTT. Its translation is CATSRDFIGDTEAFF.

This clone is large. The chain recombines TRBV9 with TRBJ2-7; a possible D gene is TRBD1 (6 bases). The CDR3 runs 13 residues. Germline V gives CDR1 SGDLS, CDR2 YYNGEE. Between the trimmed V and J ends, which lost 3 bases and 2 bases, there was a span of 9 bases. CDR3 nucleotides: TGTGCCAGCAGCGCACAGGGTGCCTACGAGCAGTACTTC. This translates into CASSAQGAYEQYF.

This sequence joins TRBV28 and TRBJ2-7, with D possibly being TRBD1 (5 bases). CDR1 and CDR2 from the germline V gene are MDHEN and SYDVKM. The length of the CDR3 is 16 residues. V lost 4 bases, J lost 0 bases, and 16 bases lay in between. CDR3 nucleotide sequence: TGTGCCAGCAGTTACCGGGCAGGGCTATCCTCCTACGAGCAGTACTTC. Amino acids: CASSYRAGLSSYEQYF.

The rearrangement links TRBV28 to TRBJ1-6, with D possibly TRBD1 on 5 matching bases. V was trimmed by 7 bases and J by 9 bases, leaving 19 bases between them. Germline V gene data show CDR1 as MDHEN and CDR2 as SYDVKM. This CDR3 is built from 15 residues. CDR3 protein: CASIPLGGWFSPLHF. Here the CDR3 DNA reads TGTGCCAGCATCCCCCTGGGGGGGTGGTTTTCACCCCTCCACTTT.

This clone was seen a few times. V usage is TRBV28 and J usage is TRBJ2-5, with 9 bases that match TRBD1. With V trimmed by 4 bases and J by 5 bases, 8 bases remained unmatched. This CDR3 region has 15 residues. Germline assignment: CDR1 MDHEN and CDR2 SYDVKM. The CDR3 sequence is CASSYGTGTGETQYF. Here the CDR3 DNA reads TGTGCCAGCAGTTATGGGACAGGGACGGGGGAGACCCAGTACTTC.

The chain is built from TRBV28 and TRBJ2-1, with 10 nucleotides matching TRBD2. The ends lost 3 bases at V and 2 bases at J; junction bases unmatched: 4. CDR1 MDHEN and CDR2 SYDVKM come from the germline V gene. This CDR3 contains 16 residues. In DNA, the CDR3 is TGTGCCAGCAGTTTGCAACTAGCGGGACCCTACAATGAGCAGTTCTTC. Protein: CASSLQLAGPYNEQFF.

The rearrangement uses TRBV19 and TRBJ1-5, with TRBD1 identical over 7 bases. The CDR3 length is 13 residues. CDR1 is LNHDA, CDR2 SQIVND, per germline (reference sequence). Trimming at V came to 10 bases and at J to 3 bases, leaving 6 bases not matched to a gene. CDR3: CATGGQYNQPQHF. CDR3 DNA sequence: TGTGCCACCGGGGGACAGTACAATCAGCCCCAGCATTTT.